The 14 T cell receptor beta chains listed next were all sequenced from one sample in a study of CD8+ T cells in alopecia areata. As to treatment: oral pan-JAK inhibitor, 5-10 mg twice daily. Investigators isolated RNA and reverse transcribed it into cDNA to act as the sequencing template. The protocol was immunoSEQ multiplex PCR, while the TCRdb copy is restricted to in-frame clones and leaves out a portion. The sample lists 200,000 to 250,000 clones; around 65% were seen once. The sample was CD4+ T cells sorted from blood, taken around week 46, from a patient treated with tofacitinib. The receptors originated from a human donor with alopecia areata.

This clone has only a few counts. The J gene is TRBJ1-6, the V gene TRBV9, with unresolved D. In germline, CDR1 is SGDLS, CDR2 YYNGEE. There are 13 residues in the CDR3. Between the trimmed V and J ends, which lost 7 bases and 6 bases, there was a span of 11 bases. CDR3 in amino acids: CASSGAANSPLHF. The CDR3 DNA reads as TGTGCCAGCTCTGGAGCAGCTAATTCACCCCTCCACTTT.

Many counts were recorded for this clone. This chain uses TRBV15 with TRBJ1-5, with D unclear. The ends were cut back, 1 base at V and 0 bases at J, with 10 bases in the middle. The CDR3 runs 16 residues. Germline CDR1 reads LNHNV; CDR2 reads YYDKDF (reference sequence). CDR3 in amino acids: CATSRVPPDSNQPQHF. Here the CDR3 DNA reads TGTGCCACCAGCAGAGTCCCGCCGGATAGCAATCAGCCCCAGCATTTT.

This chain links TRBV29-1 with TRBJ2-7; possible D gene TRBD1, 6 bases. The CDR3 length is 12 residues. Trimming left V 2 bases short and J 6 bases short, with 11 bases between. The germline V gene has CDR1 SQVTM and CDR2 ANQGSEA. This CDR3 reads CSVETGTPEQYF. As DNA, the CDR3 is TGCAGCGTTGAAACCGGGACACCCGAGCAGTACTTC.

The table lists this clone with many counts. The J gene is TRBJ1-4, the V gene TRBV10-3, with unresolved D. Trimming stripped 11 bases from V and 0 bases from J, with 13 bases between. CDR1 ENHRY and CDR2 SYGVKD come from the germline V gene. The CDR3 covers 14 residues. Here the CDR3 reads CAARDAATNEKLFF. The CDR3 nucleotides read TGTGCCGCTCGCGACGCTGCAACTAATGAAAAACTGTTTTTT.

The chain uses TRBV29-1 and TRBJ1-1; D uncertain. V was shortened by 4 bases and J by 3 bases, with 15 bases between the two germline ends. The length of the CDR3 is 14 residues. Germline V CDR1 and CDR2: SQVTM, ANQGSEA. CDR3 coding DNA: TGCAGCGTTGCTACACGGGCGCGGGACACTGAAGCTTTCTTT. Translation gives CSVATRARDTEAFF.

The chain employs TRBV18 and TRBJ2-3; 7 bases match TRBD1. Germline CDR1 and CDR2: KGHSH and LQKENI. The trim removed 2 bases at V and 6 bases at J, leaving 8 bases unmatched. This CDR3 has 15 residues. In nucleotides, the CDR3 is TGTGCCAGCTCACCAAGAGACAGGGAATGGGATACGCAGTATTTT. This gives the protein CASSPRDREWDTQYF.

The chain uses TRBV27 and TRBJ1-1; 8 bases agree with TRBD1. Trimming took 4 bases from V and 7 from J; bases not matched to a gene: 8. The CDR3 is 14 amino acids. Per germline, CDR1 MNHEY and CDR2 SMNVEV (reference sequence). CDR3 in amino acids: CASSSQGAGYEAFF. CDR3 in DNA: TGTGCCAGCAGTTCCCAGGGGGCAGGATATGAAGCTTTCTTT.

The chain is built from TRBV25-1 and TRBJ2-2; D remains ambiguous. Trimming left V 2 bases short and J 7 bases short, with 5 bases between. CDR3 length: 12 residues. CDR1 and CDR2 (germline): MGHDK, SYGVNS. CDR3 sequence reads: CASSEGVGELFF. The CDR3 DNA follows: TGTGCCAGCAGTGAAGGAGTCGGGGAGCTGTTTTTT.

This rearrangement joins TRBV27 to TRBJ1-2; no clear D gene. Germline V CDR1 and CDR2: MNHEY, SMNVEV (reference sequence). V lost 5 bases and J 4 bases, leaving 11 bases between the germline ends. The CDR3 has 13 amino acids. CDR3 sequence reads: CASSPTVSYGYTF. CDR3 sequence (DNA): TGTGCCAGCAGTCCCACAGTTAGCTATGGCTACACCTTC.

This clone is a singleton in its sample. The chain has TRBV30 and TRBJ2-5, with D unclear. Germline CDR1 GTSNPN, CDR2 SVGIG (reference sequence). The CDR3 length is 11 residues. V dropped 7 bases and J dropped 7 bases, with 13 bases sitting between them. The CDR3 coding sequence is TGTGCCTCGACCACGTTTACGACCCAGTACTTC. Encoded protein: CASTTFTTQYF.

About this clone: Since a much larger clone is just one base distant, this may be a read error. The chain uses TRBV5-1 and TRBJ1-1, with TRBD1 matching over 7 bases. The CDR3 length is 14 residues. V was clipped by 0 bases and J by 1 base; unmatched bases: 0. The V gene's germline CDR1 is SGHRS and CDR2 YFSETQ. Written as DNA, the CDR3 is TGCGCCAGCAGCTTGGGGACAGGGAACACTGAAGCTTTCTTT. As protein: CASSLGTGNTEAFF.

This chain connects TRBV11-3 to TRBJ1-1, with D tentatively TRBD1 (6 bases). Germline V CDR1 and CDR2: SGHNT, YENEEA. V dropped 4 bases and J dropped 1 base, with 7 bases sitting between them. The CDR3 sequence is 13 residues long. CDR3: CASSSTGNTEAFF. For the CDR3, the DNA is TGTGCCAGCAGCTCGACAGGGAACACTGAAGCTTTCTTT.

This chain's CDR3 is CASCKQDTDTQYF. The CDR3 DNA reads as TGTGCCAGCTGCAAGCAGGACACAGATACGCAGTATTTT. The rearrangement joins TRBV7-2 to TRBJ2-3; D is uncertain. Germline V gene lookup returns CDR1 SGHTA and CDR2 FQGNSA. The V and J ends lost 8 bases and 2 bases respectively, with 11 bases between them. The CDR3 spans 13 residues.

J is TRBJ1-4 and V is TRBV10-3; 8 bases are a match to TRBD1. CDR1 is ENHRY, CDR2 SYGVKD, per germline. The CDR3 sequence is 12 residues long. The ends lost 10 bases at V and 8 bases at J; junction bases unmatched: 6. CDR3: CATGTGQEKLFF. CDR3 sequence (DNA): TGTGCCACGGGGACAGGTCAAGAAAAACTGTTTTTT.